Below, 31 T cell receptor beta chains from the same sample are listed, as sequenced in a study of shared clonotypes between healthy human individuals. Only in-frame clones appear in the TCRdb table, and some are missing; sequencing was by immunoSEQ multiplex PCR. The table shows about 490,000 clones, with 81% occurring only once. Sequencing used PBMCs. All receptors derive from a woman aged 40 to 50 in good health. Some clones in this sample may be carry-over from other donors' samples.

The gene calls are TRBV6-5 and TRBJ2-5, with TRBD1 identical over 8 bases. The germline CDR1 and CDR2 sequences are MNHEY and SVGAGI. V shed 4 bases and J 5 bases; nucleotides not matched to a gene: 12. This CDR3 spans 16 amino acids. The CDR3 sequence: CASSWVGTGLIETQYF. The CDR3, as DNA: TGTGCCAGCAGTTGGGTCGGGACAGGCCTTATCGAGACCCAGTACTTC.

This chain uses TRBV29-1 with TRBJ2-1; 9 bases are a match to TRBD2. This CDR3 comprises 17 residues. Germline CDR1 and CDR2: SQVTM and ANQGSEA. V lost 7 bases and J lost 4; bases outside the gene matches: 17. The CDR3 DNA reads as TGCAGCGCCGGCGGTGCGACTAGCGGAGCCGAATACAATGAGCAGTTCTTC. Its translation: CSAGGATSGAEYNEQFF.

Of note for this clone: Only one base separates this from a far larger clonotype, so it likely reflects a read error. The genes are TRBV5-4 and TRBJ1-2; no clear D gene. V was pared by 3 bases and J by 2 bases, with 8 bases between. Germline values: CDR1 SGHNT, CDR2 YYREEE (reference sequence). This CDR3 comprises 13 residues. The CDR3 sequence is CASSCDGNYGYTF. The CDR3 nucleotides read TGTGCCAGCAGCTGTGACGGAAACTATGGCTACACCTTC.

Remarks on this clone: A far larger clone is a single base away, which makes a read error likely. V is TRBV7-9 and J is TRBJ2-5, with D perhaps matching TRBD1 (6 bases). This CDR3 has 13 amino acids. Per germline, CDR1 SEHNR and CDR2 FQNEAQ (reference sequence). The CDR3 is CAGGTQPQDTQYF. The CDR3 coding sequence is TGTGCCGGGGGCACCCAGCCCCAAGATACCCAGTACTTC.

The chain couples TRBV6-6 to TRBJ1-1; TRBD1 is a possible D gene (6 bases). The V end was cut by 0 bases, the J end by 11 bases, with 10 bases between. The V gene's germline CDR1 is MNHNY and CDR2 SVGAGI (reference sequence). The CDR3 runs to 12 residues. The CDR3 nucleotides read TGTGCCAGCAGTTACTCCCAGGGGACGGCTTTCTTT. As protein: CASSYSQGTAFF.

In regard to this clone: One base separates it from a far larger clone, so it is likely a read error. The chain carries TRBV27 and TRBJ2-7; weak D call: TRBD2 (5 bases). CDR3 length equals 15 residues. Germline V gene lookup returns CDR1 MNHEY and CDR2 SMNVEV (reference sequence). The CDR3 DNA reads as TGTGCCAGCAGCCCCCGGGGAAGAATCAACTACGGGCAGTACTTC. This gives the protein CASSPRGRINYGQYF.

As to this clone: A far more abundant clone sits one base away, making this likely a read error. Other DNA sequences in this sample translate to the same CDR3. The chain uses TRBV5-4 and TRBJ1-4, with D uncertain. V lost 4 bases to trimming and J lost 3 bases, with 13 bases between them. The CDR3 contains 15 residues. Germline V CDR1 and CDR2: SGHNT, YYREEE (reference sequence). DNA for the CDR3: TGTGCCAGCAGCCGAGAGGGAGGGCCTAATGAAAAACTGTTTTTT. Amino acid sequence: CASSREGGPNEKLFF. Looking up the rest from reference TRBV5-4 and TRBJ1-4 gives the full variable domain: ETGVTQSPTHLIKTRGQQVTLRCSSQSGHNTVSWYQQALGQGPQFIFQYYREEENGRGNFPPRFSGLQFPNYSSELNVNALELDDSALYLCASSREGGPNEKLFFGSGTQLSVL.

This chain uses TRBV13 with TRBJ2-3, with TRBD2 matching over 10 bases. The V gene's germline CDR1 is PRHDT and CDR2 FYEKMQ (reference sequence). J was trimmed by 2 bases and V by 5 bases; bases with no gene match: 4. The CDR3 consists of 15 residues. The CDR3 nucleotides read TGTGCCAGCAGCCCACTAGCGGGATACACAGATACGCAGTATTTT. It codes for CASSPLAGYTDTQYF.

Concerning this clone: A far larger clone is only one base removed, so a read error is likely. In the same sample, other DNA sequences code for this CDR3. The chain joins TRBV6-5 to TRBJ1-1; D is ambiguous. Germline CDR1 MNHEY, CDR2 SVGAGI. The CDR3 runs 16 residues. The ends were cut back, 0 bases at V and 1 base at J, with 12 bases in the middle. The CDR3 nucleotides are TGTGCCAGCAGTTACTCCTCCGGCGAGGCGAACACTGAAGCTTTCTTT. Translated, it gives CASSYSSGEANTEAFF.

The CDR3 sequence: CASSFGGVRNYGYTF. CDR3 bases: TGTGCCAGCAGTTTTGGAGGAGTGAGGAACTATGGCTACACCTTC. The rearrangement links TRBV28 to TRBJ1-2; D not resolved. Germline CDR1 reads MDHEN; CDR2 reads SYDVKM. The germline V and J ends were trimmed by 3 bases and 2 bases, with 13 bases remaining between them. The CDR3 runs 15 residues.

With regard to this clone: Other DNA sequences in the sample encode the same CDR3. J is TRBJ2-3 and V is TRBV27, with D uncertain. V lost 2 bases and J 1 base, leaving 4 bases between the germline ends. The CDR3 is 13 residues long. Germline V gene lookup returns CDR1 MNHEY and CDR2 SMNVEV (reference sequence). The CDR3 reads CASSLGGTDTQYF. CDR3 nucleotides: TGTGCCAGCAGTTTAGGGGGCACAGATACGCAGTATTTT.

The V call is TRBV6-1, the J call TRBJ2-1; a weak D match, TRBD2 (6 bases). Trimming removed 5 bases at V and 10 bases at J, with 12 bases between. The V gene's germline CDR1 is MNHNS and CDR2 SASEGT. The CDR3 contains 12 residues. The CDR3 DNA follows: TGTGCCAGCAGTTCAGGGACTGGCGAGCAGTTCTTC. This encodes CASSSGTGEQFF.

The J gene is TRBJ2-5, the V gene TRBV4-3; 8 positions agree with TRBD1. Germline loops: CDR1 LGHNA, CDR2 YSLEER. V lost 0 bases and J lost 5; bases outside the gene matches: 5. The CDR3 sequence is 15 residues long. As DNA, the CDR3 is TGCGCCAGCAGCCAAGATGACAGGGGTTGGGAGACCCAGTACTTC. Encoded protein: CASSQDDRGWETQYF.

For this clone: A far more abundant clone sits one base away, making this likely a read error. The chain is built from TRBV2 and TRBJ1-2, with TRBD1 as a possible D gene (6 bases). V dropped 1 base and J dropped 7 bases, with 19 bases sitting between them. The CDR3 length is 16 residues. Germline V CDR1 and CDR2: SNHLY, FYNNEI. The CDR3 sequence is CASSEEAGMTGGGYTF. CDR3 DNA sequence: TGTGCCAGCAGTGAAGAGGCCGGGATGACAGGTGGTGGCTACACCTTC.

This clone was detected once. V and J are TRBV19 and TRBJ2-5; unclear D gene. This CDR3 has 15 amino acids. Germline lookup yields CDR1 LNHDA and CDR2 SQIVND (reference sequence). Deletions cut 3 bases from V and 1 base from J, with 12 bases between. The CDR3 bases are TGTGCCAGTAGTATTTCTAGTCTCCCCCAAGAGACCCAGTACTTC. The encoded protein is CASSISSLPQETQYF.

In the case of this clone: This sequence is one base from a far larger clone and is likely a read error. The same CDR3 is also encoded by other DNA sequences in this sample. V is TRBV6-5 and J is TRBJ2-5; TRBD1 aligns across 10 bases. CDR1 MNHEY and CDR2 SVGAGI come from the germline V gene. The V gene end was trimmed by 5 bases and the J gene end by 5 bases; junction bases not matched to a gene: 5. This CDR3 has 14 amino acids. CDR3 loop: CASSPGTGVETQYF. The DNA for the CDR3 is TGTGCCAGCAGTCCTGGGACAGGGGTCGAGACCCAGTACTTC.

The chain carries TRBV6-5 and TRBJ2-7; D possibly corresponds to TRBD1 (5 bases). Trimming removed 5 bases from V and 1 base from J, with 9 bases in between. Germline V gene lookup returns CDR1 MNHEY and CDR2 SVGAGI. The CDR3 totals 13 residues. For the CDR3, the DNA is TGTGCCAGCAGTCTACAGGTATCCTACGAGCAGTACTTC. The encoded protein is CASSLQVSYEQYF.

The chain uses TRBV29-1 and TRBJ1-4; TRBD1 matches 9 bases. V was clipped by 5 bases and J by 3 bases; unmatched bases: 7. CDR1 SQVTM and CDR2 ANQGSEA come from the germline V gene. The CDR3 is 15 residues long. The DNA for the CDR3 is TGCAGCGTTTACGGGACAGGGTTTTCTAATGAAAAACTGTTTTTT. Translated, it gives CSVYGTGFSNEKLFF.

This chain uses TRBV28 with TRBJ2-1, with 7 positions matching TRBD2. This CDR3 is built from 15 residues. Per the germline V gene, CDR1 is MDHEN and CDR2 is SYDVKM. With 1 base clipped from V and 10 bases from J, the junction kept 10 bases outside the gene matches. The CDR3, as DNA: TGTGCCAGCAGTTTATTCTTAGCGGGTCAAGGGGAGCAGTTCTTC. This gives the protein CASSLFLAGQGEQFF.

The sample holds one count of this clone. The chain has TRBV4-3 and TRBJ1-1; no definite D call. V lost 4 bases to trimming and J lost 1 base, with 10 bases between them. Germline V gene data show CDR1 as LGHNA and CDR2 as YSLEER. This CDR3 is 14 amino acids long. The CDR3 DNA reads as TGCGCCAGCAGCCCTCTCCCAGGGAACACTGAAGCTTTCTTT. Protein sequence: CASSPLPGNTEAFF.

The chain links TRBV11-1 to TRBJ2-2, with D tentatively TRBD1 (6 bases). V shed 5 bases and J shed 5 bases, with 9 bases lying between them. The length of the CDR3 is 13 residues. Looked up from germline, CDR1 is SGHAT and CDR2 is FQDESV (reference sequence). The CDR3 region has the DNA TGTGCCAGCAGCCGACAGGAAACCGGGGAGCTGTTTTTT. Amino acids: CASSRQETGELFF.

This clone has just one count. The chain carries TRBV7-8 and TRBJ1-2; no firm D call. Per the germline V gene, CDR1 is SGHVS and CDR2 is FQNEAQ. CDR3 size: 14 residues. The germline V and J ends were trimmed by 1 base and 2 bases, with 8 bases remaining between them. The CDR3 spells CASSLEANNYGYTF. CDR3 DNA: TGTGCCAGCAGCTTAGAAGCAAACAACTATGGCTACACCTTC.

This clone was observed at least ten times. The genes are TRBV27 and TRBJ2-7; 8 nucleotides match TRBD2. CDR1 MNHEY and CDR2 SMNVEV come from the germline V gene (reference sequence). This CDR3 region has 16 residues. V shed 1 base and J 0 bases; nucleotides not matched to a gene: 5. This chain's CDR3 is CASSLLESGSSYEQYF. The CDR3, as DNA: TGTGCCAGCAGTTTATTAGAAAGCGGGAGCTCCTACGAGCAGTACTTC.

About this clone itself: A clone one base away is much larger, so this may be a read error. The rearrangement joins TRBV27 to TRBJ2-5; D might be TRBD1 (6 bases). Germline CDR1 and CDR2: MNHEY and SMNVEV (reference sequence). The CDR3 runs to 14 residues. CDR3 protein: CANSLSAGEETQYF. The CDR3 DNA reads as TGTGCCAACAGTTTATCGGCAGGGGAGGAGACCCAGTACTTC.

This clone came up once. This likely traces to a read error, being one base from a far larger clone. Within the sample, other DNA sequences also encode this same CDR3. The chain is built from TRBV2 and TRBJ2-7, with 8 bases fitting TRBD1. The CDR3 is 14 residues long. CDR1 is SNHLY and CDR2 is FYNNEI in the germline V gene. J was trimmed by 7 bases and V by 2 bases; bases with no gene match: 7. CDR3 nucleotides: TGTGCCAGCAGTGAAACCCGACAGGGGTATGAGCAGTACTTC. Translating it yields CASSETRQGYEQYF.

This clone was seen many times. The chain recombines TRBV6-5 with TRBJ2-5; the match to TRBD2 covers 13 bases. Looked up from germline, CDR1 is MNHEY and CDR2 is SVGAGI. The J segment lost 5 bases and the V segment lost 1 base, leaving 4 bases of the junction unmatched. This CDR3 spans 16 amino acids. DNA of the CDR3: TGTGCCAGCAGTTACTTCGGACTAGCGGGAGCGGAGACCCAGTACTTC. Amino acids: CASSYFGLAGAETQYF.

As to this clone: A far larger clone is a single base away, which makes a read error likely. The rearrangement joins TRBV7-8 to TRBJ2-7; D not resolved. Trimming cost V 6 bases and J 3 bases, with 18 bases left between them. In germline, CDR1 is SGHVS, CDR2 FQNEAQ. CDR3 length: 15 residues. The CDR3 here is CASSFLRYSHYEQYF. For the CDR3, the DNA is TGTGCCAGCAGTTTCCTCCGCTACTCACACTACGAGCAGTACTTC.

Regarding this clone: Additional DNA sequences in this sample encode the identical CDR3. The CDR3 DNA follows: TGTGCCAGCAGCTCAGGACAGGTGAGCTCCTACAATGAGCAGTTCTTC. It translates to CASSSGQVSSYNEQFF. The chain links TRBV11-3 to TRBJ2-1, with 7 nucleotides matching TRBD1. Germline CDR1 reads SGHNT; CDR2 reads YENEEA. The CDR3 sequence is 16 residues long. V trimming: 4 bases; J trimming: 0 bases; junction bases outside the gene matches: 6.

This clone was detected many times. The same CDR3 also results from other DNA sequences found in this sample. The genes are TRBV28 and TRBJ2-5; 11 bases are a match to TRBD2. The DNA end is a closer match to TRBJ2-7, so the J assignment may be wrong. The length of the CDR3 is 13 residues. Germline CDR1 MDHEN, CDR2 SYDVKM. CDR3 residues: CAGSSGRSYEQYF. The CDR3 nucleotides read TGTGCTGGGTCTAGCGGGAGGTCATACGAGCAGTACTTC.

The rearrangement joins TRBV7-2 to TRBJ2-3; 7 bases match TRBD2. The length of the CDR3 is 17 residues. The germline gives CDR1 SGHTA, CDR2 FQGNSA. With 5 bases clipped from V and 2 bases from J, the junction kept 13 bases outside the gene matches. The CDR3 DNA reads TGTGCCAGCAGCCCGCGGGGGAAGCGGGGTTACACAGATACGCAGTATTTT. Encoded protein: CASSPRGKRGYTDTQYF. Supplemented by reference TRBV7-2 and TRBJ2-3, the full variable domain reads GAGVSQSPSNKVTEKGKDVELRCDPISGHTALYWYRQSLGQGLEFLIYFQGNSAPDKSGLPSDRFSAERTGGSVSTLTIQRTQQEDSAVYLCASSPRGKRGYTDTQYFGPGTRLTVL.

The chain links TRBV5-8 to TRBJ2-6; D not resolved. The CDR3 sequence is 15 residues long. From germline, CDR1 is SGHTS and CDR2 YDEGEE. Trimming shortened V by 2 bases and J by 0 bases, and 6 bases separated the two germline ends. The CDR3 DNA is TGTGCCAGCAGCTTTAAACGCTCTGGGGCCAACGTCCTGACTTTC. It specifies CASSFKRSGANVLTF.